Listed below are T cell receptor beta chains from one sample, sequenced in a study of PD-L1 blockade in urothelial cancer. Generated by immunoSEQ multiplex PCR, the TCRdb table keeps only in-frame clones and is missing some. Of more than 45,000 clones listed, approximately 83% are singletons. The material sequenced was PBMCs, taken around atezolizumab (anti-PD-L1) treatment. The receptors come from a man aged 60 to 75 with urothelial cancer. Both conserved end residues are part of each CDR3. Each record gives: V gene, D gene, J gene, clone size, CDR3 protein, CDR3 DNA. The D gene is left open where the match is weak. A row's size may be missing; if present it is once, few, many or a size class.

V gene: TRBV29-1
D gene: TRBD1
J gene: TRBJ1-1
clone size: few
CDR3 protein: CSAGTGMNTEAFF
CDR3 DNA: TGCAGCGCTGGGACAGGGATGAACACTGAAGCTTTCTTT

V gene: TRBV5-4
D gene: TRBD2
J gene: TRBJ2-5
clone size: .
CDR3 protein: CASGTSGRETQYF
CDR3 DNA: TGTGCCAGCGGGACTAGCGGGAGGGAGACCCAGTACTTC

V gene: TRBV4-1
D gene: .
J gene: TRBJ1-5
clone size: once
CDR3 protein: CASSQDLGVLNQPQHF
CDR3 DNA: TGCGCCAGCAGCCAAGATTTGGGAGTCCTCAATCAGCCCCAGCATTTT

V gene: TRBV30
D gene: TRBD2
J gene: TRBJ2-5
clone size: .
CDR3 protein: CAWKSTGGRETQYF
CDR3 DNA: TGTGCCTGGAAATCCACGGGCGGGAGGGAGACCCAGTACTTC

V gene: TRBV27
D gene: TRBD1
J gene: TRBJ1-5
clone size: .
CDR3 protein: CASSFTQGRPQHF
CDR3 DNA: TGTGCCAGCAGTTTCACACAGGGGCGGCCCCAGCATTTT

V gene: TRBV7-3
D gene: TRBD2
J gene: TRBJ2-1
clone size: .
CDR3 protein: CASSLIASGGVNEQFF
CDR3 DNA: TGTGCCAGCAGCTTAATCGCGAGCGGGGGGGTCAATGAGCAGTTCTTC

V gene: TRBV27
D gene: TRBD1
J gene: TRBJ2-7
clone size: .
CDR3 protein: CASSQRTGDYEQYF
CDR3 DNA: TGTGCCAGCAGCCAACGGACAGGGGACTACGAGCAGTACTTC

V gene: TRBV6-6
D gene: .
J gene: TRBJ2-3
clone size: .
CDR3 protein: CASSPGQPREDF
CDR3 DNA: TGTGCCAGCAGTCCTGGACAACCCCGCGAGGATTTT

V gene: TRBV7-9
D gene: TRBD1
J gene: TRBJ2-7
clone size: few
CDR3 protein: CASRRLGQGSSYEQYF
CDR3 DNA: TGTGCCAGCAGACGCCTCGGACAGGGCAGCTCCTACGAGCAGTACTTC

V gene: TRBV4-1
D gene: TRBD2
J gene: TRBJ2-3
clone size: .
CDR3 protein: CASSQTSGIGTDTQYF
CDR3 DNA: TGCGCCAGCAGCCAGACTAGCGGGATCGGCACAGATACGCAGTATTTT